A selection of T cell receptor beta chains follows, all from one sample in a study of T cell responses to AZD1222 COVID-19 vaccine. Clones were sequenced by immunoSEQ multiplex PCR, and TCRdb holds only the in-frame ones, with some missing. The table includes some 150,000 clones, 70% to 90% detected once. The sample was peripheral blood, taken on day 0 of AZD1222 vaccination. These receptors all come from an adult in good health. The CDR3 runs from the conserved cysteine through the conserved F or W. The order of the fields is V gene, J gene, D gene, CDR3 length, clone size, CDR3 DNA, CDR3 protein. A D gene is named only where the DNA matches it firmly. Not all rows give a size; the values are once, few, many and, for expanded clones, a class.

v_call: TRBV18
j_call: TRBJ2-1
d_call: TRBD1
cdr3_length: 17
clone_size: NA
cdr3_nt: TGTGCCAGCTCACCAGCTATGGGACAGGGGGCTAGAAATGAGCAGTTCTTC
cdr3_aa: CASSPAMGQGARNEQFF

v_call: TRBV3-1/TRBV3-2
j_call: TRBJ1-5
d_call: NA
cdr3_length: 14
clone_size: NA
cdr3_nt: TGTGCCAGCAGCTTTCAGGGGTACAATCAGCCCCAGCATTTT
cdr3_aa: CASSFQGYNQPQHF

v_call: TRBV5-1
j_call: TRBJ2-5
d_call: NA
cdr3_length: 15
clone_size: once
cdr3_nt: TGCGCCAGCAGCATGGCCCCTAAGCGGGAAGAGACCCAGTACTTC
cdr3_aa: CASSMAPKREETQYF

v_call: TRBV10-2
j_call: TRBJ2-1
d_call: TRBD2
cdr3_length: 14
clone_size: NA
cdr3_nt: TGCGCCAGCAGAGGACTAGTTTCCTACAATGAGCAGTTCTTC
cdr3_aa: CASRGLVSYNEQFF

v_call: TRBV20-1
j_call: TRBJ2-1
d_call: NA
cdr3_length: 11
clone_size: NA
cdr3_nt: TGCAGTGCTAGCGACCTCGAGGAGCAGTTCTTC
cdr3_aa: CSASDLEEQFF

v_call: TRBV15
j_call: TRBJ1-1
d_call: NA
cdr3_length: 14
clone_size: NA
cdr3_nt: TGTGCCACCAGCAGAGATAGGAGCAAAACTGAAGCTTTCTTT
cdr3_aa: CATSRDRSKTEAFF

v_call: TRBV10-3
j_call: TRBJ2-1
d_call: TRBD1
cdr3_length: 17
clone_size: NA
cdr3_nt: TGTGCCATCAGTGGCTCTAGGGGGCTTGGGTCCTACAATGAGCAGTTCTTC
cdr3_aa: CAISGSRGLGSYNEQFF

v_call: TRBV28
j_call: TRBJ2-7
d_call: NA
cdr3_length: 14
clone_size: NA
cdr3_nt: TGTGCCAGCAGGCTAAGACAGGTCTCCTACGAGCAGTACTTC
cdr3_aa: CASRLRQVSYEQYF

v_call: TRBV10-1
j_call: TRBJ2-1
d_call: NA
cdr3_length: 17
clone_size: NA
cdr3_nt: TGCGCCATAAAACGTGGTAGCTCCTCCCCTCGCTACAATGAGCAGTTCTTC
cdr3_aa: CAIKRGSSSPRYNEQFF

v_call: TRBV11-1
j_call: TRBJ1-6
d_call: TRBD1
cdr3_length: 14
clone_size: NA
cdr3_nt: TGTGCCAGCAGCGCGGGACAGGGGGATTCACCCCTCCACTTT
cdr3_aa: CASSAGQGDSPLHF

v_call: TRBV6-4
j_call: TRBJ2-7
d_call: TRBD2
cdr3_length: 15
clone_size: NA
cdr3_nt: TGTGCCAGCAGTGACCGGACTAGCGGGAGCTACGAGCAGTACTTC
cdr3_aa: CASSDRTSGSYEQYF

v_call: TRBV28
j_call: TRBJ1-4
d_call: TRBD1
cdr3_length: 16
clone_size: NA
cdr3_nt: TGTGCCAGCAGACCCGACAGGGGGCTAACTAATGAAAAACTGTTTTTT
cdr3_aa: CASRPDRGLTNEKLFF

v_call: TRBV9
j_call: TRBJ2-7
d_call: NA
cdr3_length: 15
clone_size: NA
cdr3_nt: TGTGCCAGCAGCGTTACCCAGGACTCCTCCTACGAGCAGTACTTC
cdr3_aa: CASSVTQDSSYEQYF

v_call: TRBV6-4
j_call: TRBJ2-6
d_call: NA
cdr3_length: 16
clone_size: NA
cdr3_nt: TGTGCCAGCAGTTCCTATTCCTCTTCTGGGGCCAACGTCCTGACTTTC
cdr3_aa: CASSSYSSSGANVLTF

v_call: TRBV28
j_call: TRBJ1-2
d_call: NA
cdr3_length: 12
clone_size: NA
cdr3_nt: TGTGCCAGCGGGGTGGGGCTAGGGGGCTACACCTTC
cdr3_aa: CASGVGLGGYTF

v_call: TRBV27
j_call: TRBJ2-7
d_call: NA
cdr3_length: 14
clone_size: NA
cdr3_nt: TGTGCCAGCAGGGCGATGGTCGGTTCCTACGAGCAGTACTTC
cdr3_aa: CASRAMVGSYEQYF

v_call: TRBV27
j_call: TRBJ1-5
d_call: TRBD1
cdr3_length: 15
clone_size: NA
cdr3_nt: TGTGCCAGCAAAATCGGACAGGGTCCCAATCAGCCCCAGCATTTT
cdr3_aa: CASKIGQGPNQPQHF

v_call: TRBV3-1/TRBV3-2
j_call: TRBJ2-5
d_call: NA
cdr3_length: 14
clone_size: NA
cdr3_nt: TGTGCCAGCAGCCCCCCGGCCGTATGGGAGACCCAGTACTTC
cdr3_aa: CASSPPAVWETQYF

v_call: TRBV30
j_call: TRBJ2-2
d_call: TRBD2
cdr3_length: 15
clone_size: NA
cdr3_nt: TGTGCCTGGAGACGGGGGCTAGCGGGAACCGGGGAGCTGTTTTTT
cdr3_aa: CAWRRGLAGTGELFF

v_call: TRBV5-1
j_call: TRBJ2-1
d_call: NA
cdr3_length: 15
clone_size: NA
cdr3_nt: TGCGCCAGCAGCTTGGCCGGGGTTTCCTACAATGAGCAGTTCTTC
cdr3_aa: CASSLAGVSYNEQFF

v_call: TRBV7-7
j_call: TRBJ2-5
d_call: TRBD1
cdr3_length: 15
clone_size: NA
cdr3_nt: TGTGCCAGCAGCTTAGGACCGACAGGGTACGAGACCCAGTACTTC
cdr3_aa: CASSLGPTGYETQYF

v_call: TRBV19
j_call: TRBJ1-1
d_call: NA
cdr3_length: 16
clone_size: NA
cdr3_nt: TGTGCCAGTACGGGGGTAGGAGCTAACCTGAACACTGAAGCTTTCTTT
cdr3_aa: CASTGVGANLNTEAFF

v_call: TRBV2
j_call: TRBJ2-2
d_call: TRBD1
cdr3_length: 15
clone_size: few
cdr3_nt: TGTGCCAGCGCCCCGGGACAGGTTAACACCGGGGAGCTGTTTTTT
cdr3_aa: CASAPGQVNTGELFF

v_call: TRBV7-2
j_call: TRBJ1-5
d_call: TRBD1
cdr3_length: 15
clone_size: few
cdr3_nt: TGTGCCAGCAGCTTAGTGCAGGGGGGTAATCAGCCCCAGCATTTT
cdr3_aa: CASSLVQGGNQPQHF

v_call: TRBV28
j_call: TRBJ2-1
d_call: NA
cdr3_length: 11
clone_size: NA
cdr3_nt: TGTGCCAGCAGTTTACTGACTGAGCAGTTCTTC
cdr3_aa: CASSLLTEQFF

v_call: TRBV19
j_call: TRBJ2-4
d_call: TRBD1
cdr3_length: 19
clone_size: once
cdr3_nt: TGTGCCAGTAGTATAGGGGGACAGGAATTAAGGCTAGCCAAAAACATTCAGTACTTC
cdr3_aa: CASSIGGQELRLAKNIQYF

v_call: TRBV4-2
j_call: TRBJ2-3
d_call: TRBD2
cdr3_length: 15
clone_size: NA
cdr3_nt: TGTGCCAGCAGCCAAAGATCGACTAGCGGTGATACGCAGTATTTT
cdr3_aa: CASSQRSTSGDTQYF

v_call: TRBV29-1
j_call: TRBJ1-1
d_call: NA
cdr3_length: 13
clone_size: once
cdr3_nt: TGCAGCGGGACACAGATAATGAACACTGAAGCTTTCTTT
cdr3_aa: CSGTQIMNTEAFF

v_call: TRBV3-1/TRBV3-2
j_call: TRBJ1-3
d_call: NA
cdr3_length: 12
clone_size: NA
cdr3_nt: TGTGCCAGCATTAGTTCCGGAAACACCATATATTTT
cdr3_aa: CASISSGNTIYF

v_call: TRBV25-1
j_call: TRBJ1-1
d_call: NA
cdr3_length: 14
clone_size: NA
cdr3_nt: TGTGCCAGCAGTGAACACAGGCCAAGTGGTGAAGCTTTCTTT
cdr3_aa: CASSEHRPSGEAFF

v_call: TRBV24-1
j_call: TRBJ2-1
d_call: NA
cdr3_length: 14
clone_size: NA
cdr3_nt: TGTGCCACCAGTGGATCGGGAGTTCGGAATGAGCAGTTCTTC
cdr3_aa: CATSGSGVRNEQFF

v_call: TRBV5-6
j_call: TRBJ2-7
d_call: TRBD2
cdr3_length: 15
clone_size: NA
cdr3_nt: TGTGCCAGCAGCCTGGGGAGCGGGGTACCCTACGAGCAGTACTTC
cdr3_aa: CASSLGSGVPYEQYF

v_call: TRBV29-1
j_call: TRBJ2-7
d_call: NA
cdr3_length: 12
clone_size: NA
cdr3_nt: TGCAGCGTTCGCGAGAGACCCTACGAGCAGTACTTC
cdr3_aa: CSVRERPYEQYF

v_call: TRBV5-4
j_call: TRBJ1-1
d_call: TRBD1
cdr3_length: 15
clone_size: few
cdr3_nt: TGTGCCAGCAGCTGGAAGGGACAGGGGGACACTGAAGCTTTCTTT
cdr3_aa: CASSWKGQGDTEAFF

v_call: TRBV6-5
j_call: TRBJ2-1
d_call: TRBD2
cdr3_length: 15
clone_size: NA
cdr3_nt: TGTGCCAGCAGTTACCAGGGAGCGGGGATCAATGAGCAGTTCTTC
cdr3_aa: CASSYQGAGINEQFF

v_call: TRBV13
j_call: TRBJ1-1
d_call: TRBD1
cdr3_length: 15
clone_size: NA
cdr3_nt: TGTGCCAGCAGCTTAGGCAGGGGGTTGACCACTGAAGCTTTCTTT
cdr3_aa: CASSLGRGLTTEAFF

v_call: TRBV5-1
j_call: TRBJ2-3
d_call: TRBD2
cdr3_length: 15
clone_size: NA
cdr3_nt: TGCGCCAGCAGCTTGGAACTAGCGGGAGTAGATACGCAGTATTTT
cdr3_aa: CASSLELAGVDTQYF

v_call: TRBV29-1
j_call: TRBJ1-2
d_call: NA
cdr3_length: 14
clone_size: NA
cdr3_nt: TGCAGCGTTCGACGGACCGACTTTAACTATGGCTACACCTTC
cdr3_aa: CSVRRTDFNYGYTF

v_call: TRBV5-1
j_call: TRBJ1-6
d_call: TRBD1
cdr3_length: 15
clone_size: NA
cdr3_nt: TGCGCCAGCAGCTTGAGGACAGGGGCGGATTCACCCCTCCACTTT
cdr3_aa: CASSLRTGADSPLHF

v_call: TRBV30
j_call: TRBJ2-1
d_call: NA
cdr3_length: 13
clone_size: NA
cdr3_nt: TGTGCCTGGAGTGGGAGGGCGGCTTTGGCGCAGTTCTTC
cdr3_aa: CAWSGRAALAQFF

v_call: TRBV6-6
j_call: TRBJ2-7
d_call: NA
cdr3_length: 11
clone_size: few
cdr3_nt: TGTGCCAGCACTCTTGGGGGCGAGCAGTACTTC
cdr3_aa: CASTLGGEQYF

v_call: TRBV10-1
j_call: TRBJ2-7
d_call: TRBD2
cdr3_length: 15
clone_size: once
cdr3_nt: TGCGCCAGCAGTGAGTCTTCGTGGACTAGCAACGAGCAGTACTTC
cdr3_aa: CASSESSWTSNEQYF

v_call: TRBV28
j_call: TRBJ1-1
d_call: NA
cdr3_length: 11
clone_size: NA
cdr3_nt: TGTGCCAGCCAGGGGTACACTGAAGCTTTCTTT
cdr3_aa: CASQGYTEAFF

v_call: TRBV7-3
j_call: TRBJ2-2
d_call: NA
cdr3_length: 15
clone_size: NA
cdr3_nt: TGTGCCAGCACCAAAGGGACACCTAACACCGGGGAGCTGTTTTTT
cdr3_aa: CASTKGTPNTGELFF